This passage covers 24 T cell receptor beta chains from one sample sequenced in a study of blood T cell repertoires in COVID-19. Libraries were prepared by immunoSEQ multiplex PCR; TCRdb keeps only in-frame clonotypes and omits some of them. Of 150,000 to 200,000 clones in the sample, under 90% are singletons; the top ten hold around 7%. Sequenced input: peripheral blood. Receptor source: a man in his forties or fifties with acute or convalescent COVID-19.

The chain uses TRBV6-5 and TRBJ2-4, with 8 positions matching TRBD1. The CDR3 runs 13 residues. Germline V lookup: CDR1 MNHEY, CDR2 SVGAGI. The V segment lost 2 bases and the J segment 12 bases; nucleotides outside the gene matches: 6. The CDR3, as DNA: TGTGCCAGCAGTTACCCAGGGGGCGGGACTCAGTACTTC. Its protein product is CASSYPGGGTQYF.

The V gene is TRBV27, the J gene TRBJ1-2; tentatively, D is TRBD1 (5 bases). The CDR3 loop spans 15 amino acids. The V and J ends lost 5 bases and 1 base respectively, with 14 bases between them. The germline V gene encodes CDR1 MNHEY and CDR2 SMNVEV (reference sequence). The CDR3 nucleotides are TGTGCCAGCAGTCCCCCCGGGGGAGGTAACTATGGCTACACCTTC. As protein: CASSPPGGGNYGYTF.

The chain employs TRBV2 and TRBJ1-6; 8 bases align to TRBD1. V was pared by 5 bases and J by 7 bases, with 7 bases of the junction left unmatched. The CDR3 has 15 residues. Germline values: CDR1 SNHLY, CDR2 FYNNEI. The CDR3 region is CASSRIGQGNSPLHF. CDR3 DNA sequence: TGTGCCAGCAGTCGAATCGGACAGGGAAATTCACCCCTCCACTTT. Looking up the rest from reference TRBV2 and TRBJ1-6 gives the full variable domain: EPEVTQTPSHQVTQMGQEVILRCVPISNHLYFYWYRQILGQKVEFLVSFYNNEISEKSEIFDDQFSVERPDGSNFTLKIRSTKLEDSAMYFCASSRIGQGNSPLHFGNGTRLTVT.

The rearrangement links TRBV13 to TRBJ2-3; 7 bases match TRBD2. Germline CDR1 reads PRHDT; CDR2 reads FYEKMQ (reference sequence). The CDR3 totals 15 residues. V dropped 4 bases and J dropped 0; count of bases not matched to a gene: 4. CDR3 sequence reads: CASSSTSISTDTQYF. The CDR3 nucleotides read TGTGCCAGCAGCTCGACTAGCATTAGCACAGATACGCAGTATTTT.

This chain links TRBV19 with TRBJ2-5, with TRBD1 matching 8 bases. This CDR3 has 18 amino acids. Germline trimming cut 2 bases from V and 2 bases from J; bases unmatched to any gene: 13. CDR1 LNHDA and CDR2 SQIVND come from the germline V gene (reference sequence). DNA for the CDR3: TGTGCCAGTAGTATATCGTCAACTTCTTGGACAGGGCAAGAGACCCAGTACTTC. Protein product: CASSISSTSWTGQETQYF.

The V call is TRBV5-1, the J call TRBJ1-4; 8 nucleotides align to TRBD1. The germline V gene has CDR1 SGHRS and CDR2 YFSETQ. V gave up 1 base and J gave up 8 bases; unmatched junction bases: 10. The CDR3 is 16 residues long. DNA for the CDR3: TGCGCCAGCAGCTTGACTCTGGACAGGGTTGACGAAAAACTGTTTTTT. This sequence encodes CASSLTLDRVDEKLFF.

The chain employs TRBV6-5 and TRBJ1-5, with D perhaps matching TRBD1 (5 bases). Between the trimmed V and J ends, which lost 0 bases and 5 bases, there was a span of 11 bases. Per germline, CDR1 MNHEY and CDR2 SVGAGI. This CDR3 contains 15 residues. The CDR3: CASSYSYRTDQPQHF. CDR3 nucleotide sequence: TGTGCCAGCAGTTACTCGTACAGGACCGATCAGCCCCAGCATTTT.

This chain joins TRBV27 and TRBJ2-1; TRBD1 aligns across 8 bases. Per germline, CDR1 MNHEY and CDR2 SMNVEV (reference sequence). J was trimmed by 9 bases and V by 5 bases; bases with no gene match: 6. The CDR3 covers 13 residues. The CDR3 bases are TGTGCCAGCAGTACGCAGGGGGCGGGTGAGCAGTTCTTC. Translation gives CASSTQGAGEQFF.

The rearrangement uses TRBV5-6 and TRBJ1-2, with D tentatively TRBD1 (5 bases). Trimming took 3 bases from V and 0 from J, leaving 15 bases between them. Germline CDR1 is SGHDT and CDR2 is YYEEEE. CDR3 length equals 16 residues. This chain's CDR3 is CASSSRSGRANYGYTF. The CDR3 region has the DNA TGTGCCAGCAGCTCTCGTTCAGGGCGCGCTAACTATGGCTACACCTTC.

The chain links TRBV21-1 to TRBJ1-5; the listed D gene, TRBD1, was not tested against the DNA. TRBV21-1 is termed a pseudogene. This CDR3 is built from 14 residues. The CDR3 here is CASSGAGAHQPQHF. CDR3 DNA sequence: TGTGCCAGCTCAGGTGCAGGGGCCCATCAGCCCCAGCATTTT.

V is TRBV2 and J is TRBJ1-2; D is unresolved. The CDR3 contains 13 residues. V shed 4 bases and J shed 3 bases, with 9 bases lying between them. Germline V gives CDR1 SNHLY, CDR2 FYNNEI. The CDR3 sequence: CASSVLPHYGYTF. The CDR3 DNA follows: TGTGCCAGCAGTGTTCTCCCCCACTATGGCTACACCTTC.

The CDR3 nucleotides read TGTGCCAGCAGCTTGGAGCAGGGCTATGGGACTGAAGCTTTCTTT. Protein product: CASSLEQGYGTEAFF. This chain joins TRBV5-6 and TRBJ1-1; tentative D call: TRBD1 (5 bases). The CDR3 contains 15 residues. In germline, CDR1 is SGHDT, CDR2 YYEEEE. With 0 bases removed from V and 5 bases from J, the gap between germline ends came to 14 bases.

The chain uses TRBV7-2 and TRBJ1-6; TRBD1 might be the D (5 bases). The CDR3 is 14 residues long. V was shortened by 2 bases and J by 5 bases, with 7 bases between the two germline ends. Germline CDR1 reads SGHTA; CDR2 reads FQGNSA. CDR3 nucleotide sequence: TGTGCCAGCAGCTTACGACAGAATAATTCACCCCTCCACTTT. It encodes CASSLRQNNSPLHF.

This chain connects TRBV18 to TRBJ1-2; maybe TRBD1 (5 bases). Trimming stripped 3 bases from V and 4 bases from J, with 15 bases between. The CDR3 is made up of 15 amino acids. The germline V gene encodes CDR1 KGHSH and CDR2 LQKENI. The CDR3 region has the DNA TGTGCCAGCTCACCGGCCCAGGGTTTAGCCTATGGCTACACCTTC. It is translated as CASSPAQGLAYGYTF. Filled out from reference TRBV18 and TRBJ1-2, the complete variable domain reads NAGVMQNPRHLVRRRGQEARLRCSPMKGHSHVYWYRQLPEEGLKFMVYLQKENIIDESGMPKERFSAEFPKEGPSILRIQQVVRGDSAAYFCASSPAQGLAYGYTFGSGTRLTVV.

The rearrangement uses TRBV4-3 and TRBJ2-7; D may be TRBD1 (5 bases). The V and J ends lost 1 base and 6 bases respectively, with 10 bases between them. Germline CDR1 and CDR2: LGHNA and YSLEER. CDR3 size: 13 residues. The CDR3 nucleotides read TGCGCCAGCAGCCAAGTAGTAGGGGCCGAGCAGTACTTC. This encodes CASSQVVGAEQYF.

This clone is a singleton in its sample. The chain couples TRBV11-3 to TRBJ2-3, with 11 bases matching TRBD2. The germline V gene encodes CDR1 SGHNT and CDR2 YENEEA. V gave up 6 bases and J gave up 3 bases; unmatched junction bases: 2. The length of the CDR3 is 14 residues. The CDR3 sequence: CASRTSGDTDTQYF. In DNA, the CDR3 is TGTGCCAGCAGGACTAGCGGGGATACAGATACGCAGTATTTT.

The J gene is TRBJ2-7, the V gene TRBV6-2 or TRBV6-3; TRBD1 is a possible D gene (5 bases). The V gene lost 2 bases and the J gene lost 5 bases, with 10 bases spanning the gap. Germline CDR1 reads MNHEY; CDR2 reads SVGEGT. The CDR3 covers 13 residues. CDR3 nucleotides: TGTGCCAGCAGTTACAGGGGTGAAGACGAGCAGTACTTC. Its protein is CASSYRGEDEQYF.

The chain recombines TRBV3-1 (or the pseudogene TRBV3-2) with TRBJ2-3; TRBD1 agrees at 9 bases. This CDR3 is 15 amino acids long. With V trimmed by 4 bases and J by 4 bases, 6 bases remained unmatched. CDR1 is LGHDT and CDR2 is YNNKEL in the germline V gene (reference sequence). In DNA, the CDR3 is TGTGCCAGCAGCCTGGAGGGACAGGGCCCAGATACGCAGTATTTT. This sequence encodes CASSLEGQGPDTQYF.

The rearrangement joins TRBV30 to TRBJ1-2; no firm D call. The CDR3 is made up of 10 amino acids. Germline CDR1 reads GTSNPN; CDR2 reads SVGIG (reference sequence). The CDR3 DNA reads TGTGGATGGGGATCAGGTGTTCGCACCTTC. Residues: CGWGSGVRTF.

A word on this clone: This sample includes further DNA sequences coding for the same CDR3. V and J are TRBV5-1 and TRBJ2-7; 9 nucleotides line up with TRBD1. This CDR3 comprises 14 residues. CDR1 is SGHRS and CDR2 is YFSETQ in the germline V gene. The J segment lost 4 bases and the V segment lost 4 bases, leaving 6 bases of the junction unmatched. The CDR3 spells CASSPGQGAYEQYF. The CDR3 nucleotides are TGCGCCAGCAGCCCGGGACAGGGTGCTTACGAGCAGTACTTC.

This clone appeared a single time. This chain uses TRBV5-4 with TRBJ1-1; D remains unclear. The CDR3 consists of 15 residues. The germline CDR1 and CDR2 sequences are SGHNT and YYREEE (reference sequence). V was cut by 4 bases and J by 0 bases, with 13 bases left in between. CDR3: CASSRDGVMNTEAFF. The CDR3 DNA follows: TGTGCCAGCAGCCGTGATGGAGTAATGAACACTGAAGCTTTCTTT.

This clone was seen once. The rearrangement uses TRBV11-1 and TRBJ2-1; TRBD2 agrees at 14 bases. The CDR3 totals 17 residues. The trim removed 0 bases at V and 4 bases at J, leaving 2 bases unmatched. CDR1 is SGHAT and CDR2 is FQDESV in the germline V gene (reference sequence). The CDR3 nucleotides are TGTGCCAGCAGCTTAGCGGGACTAGCGGGGGTTTACAATGAGCAGTTCTTC. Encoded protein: CASSLAGLAGVYNEQFF. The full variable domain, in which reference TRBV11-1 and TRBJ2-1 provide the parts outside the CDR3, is EAEVAQSPRYKITEKSQAVAFWCDPISGHATLYWYRQILGQGPELLVQFQDESVVDDSQLPKDRFSAERLKGVDSTLKIQPAELGDSAMYLCASSLAGLAGVYNEQFFGPGTRLTVL.

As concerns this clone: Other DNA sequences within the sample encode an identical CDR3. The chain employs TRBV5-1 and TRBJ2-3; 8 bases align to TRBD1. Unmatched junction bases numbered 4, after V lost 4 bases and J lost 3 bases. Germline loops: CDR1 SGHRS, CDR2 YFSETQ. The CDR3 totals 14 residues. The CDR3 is CASSVGQGTDTQYF. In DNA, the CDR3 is TGCGCCAGCAGCGTCGGACAGGGAACAGATACGCAGTATTTT.

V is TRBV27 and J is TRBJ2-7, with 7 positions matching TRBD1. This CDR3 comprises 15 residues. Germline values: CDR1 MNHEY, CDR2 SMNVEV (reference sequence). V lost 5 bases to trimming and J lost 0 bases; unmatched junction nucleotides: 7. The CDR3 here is CASSPTQGFSYEQYF. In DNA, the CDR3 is TGTGCCAGCAGTCCGACACAGGGGTTCTCCTACGAGCAGTACTTC.